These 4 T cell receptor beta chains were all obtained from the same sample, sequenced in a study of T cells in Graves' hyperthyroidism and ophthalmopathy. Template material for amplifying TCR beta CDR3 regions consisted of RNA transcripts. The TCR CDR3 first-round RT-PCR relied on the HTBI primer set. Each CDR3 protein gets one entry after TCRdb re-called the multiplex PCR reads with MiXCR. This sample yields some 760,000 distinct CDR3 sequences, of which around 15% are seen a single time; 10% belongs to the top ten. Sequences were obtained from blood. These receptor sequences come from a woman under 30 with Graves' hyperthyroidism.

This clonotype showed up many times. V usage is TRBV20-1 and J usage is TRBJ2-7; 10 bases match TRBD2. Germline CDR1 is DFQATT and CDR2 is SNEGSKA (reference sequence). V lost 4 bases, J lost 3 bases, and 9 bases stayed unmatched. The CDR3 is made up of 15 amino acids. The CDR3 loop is CSAIMSGRAGYEQYF. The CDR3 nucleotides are TGCAGTGCTATCATGAGCGGGAGGGCCGGCTACGAGCAGTACTTC.

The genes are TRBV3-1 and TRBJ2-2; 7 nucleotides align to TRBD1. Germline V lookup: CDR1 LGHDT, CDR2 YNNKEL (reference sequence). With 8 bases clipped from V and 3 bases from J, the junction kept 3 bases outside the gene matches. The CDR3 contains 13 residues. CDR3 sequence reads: CASFGQDTGELFF. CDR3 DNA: TGTGCCAGCTTCGGACAGGACACCGGGGAGCTGTTTTTT.

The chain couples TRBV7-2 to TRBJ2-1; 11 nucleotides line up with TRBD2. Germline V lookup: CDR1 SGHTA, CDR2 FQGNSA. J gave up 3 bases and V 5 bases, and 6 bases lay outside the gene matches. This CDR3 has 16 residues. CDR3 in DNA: TGTGCCAGCAGCAAACCCGGGACTAGCGGCTACAATGAGCAGTTCTTC. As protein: CASSKPGTSGYNEQFF.

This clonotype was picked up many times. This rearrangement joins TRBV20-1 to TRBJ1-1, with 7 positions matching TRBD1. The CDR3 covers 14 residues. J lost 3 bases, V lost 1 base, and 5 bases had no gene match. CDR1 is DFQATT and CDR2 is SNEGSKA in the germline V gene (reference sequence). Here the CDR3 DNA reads TGCAGTGCTAGAGCAGGGGGGATGGACACTGAAGCTTTCTTT. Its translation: CSARAGGMDTEAFF.